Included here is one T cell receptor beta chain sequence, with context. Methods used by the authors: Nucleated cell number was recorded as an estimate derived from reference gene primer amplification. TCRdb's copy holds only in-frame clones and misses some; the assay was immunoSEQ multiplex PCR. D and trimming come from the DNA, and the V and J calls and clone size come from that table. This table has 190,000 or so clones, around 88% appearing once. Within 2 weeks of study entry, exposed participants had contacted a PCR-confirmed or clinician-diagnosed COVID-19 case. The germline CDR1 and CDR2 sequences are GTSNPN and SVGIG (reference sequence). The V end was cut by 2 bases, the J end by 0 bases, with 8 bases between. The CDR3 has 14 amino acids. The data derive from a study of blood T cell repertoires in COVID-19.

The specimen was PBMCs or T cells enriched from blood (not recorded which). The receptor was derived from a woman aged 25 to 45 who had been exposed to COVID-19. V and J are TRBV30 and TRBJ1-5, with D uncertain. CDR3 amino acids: CAWSNTYSNQPQHF. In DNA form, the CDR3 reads TGTGCCTGGAGTAACACGTATAGCAATCAGCCCCAGCATTTT.